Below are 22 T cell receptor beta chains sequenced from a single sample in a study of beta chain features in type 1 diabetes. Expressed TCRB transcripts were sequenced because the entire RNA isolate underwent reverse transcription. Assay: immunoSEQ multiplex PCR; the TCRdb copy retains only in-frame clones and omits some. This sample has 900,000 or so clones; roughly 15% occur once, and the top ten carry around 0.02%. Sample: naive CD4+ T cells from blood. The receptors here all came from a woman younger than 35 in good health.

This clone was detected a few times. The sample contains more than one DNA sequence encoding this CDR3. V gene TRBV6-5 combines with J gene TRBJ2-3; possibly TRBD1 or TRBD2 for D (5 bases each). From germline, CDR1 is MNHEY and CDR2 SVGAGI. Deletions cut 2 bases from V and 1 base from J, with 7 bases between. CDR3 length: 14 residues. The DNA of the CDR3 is TGTGCCAGCAGTTACCGGGGCGGCACAGATACGCAGTATTTT. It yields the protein CASSYRGGTDTQYF.

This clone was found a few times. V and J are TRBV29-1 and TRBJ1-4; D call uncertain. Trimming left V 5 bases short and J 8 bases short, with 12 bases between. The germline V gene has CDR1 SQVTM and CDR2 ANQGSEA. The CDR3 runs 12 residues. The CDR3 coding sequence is TGCAGCGTTCTGGGGTTGCAAGAAAAACTGTTTTTT. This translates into CSVLGLQEKLFF.

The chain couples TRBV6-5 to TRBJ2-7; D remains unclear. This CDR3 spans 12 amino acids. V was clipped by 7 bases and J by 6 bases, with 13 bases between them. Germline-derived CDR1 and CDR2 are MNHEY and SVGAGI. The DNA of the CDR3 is TGTGCCAGCACCGGATCAAGGCTCGAGCAGTACTTC. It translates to CASTGSRLEQYF.

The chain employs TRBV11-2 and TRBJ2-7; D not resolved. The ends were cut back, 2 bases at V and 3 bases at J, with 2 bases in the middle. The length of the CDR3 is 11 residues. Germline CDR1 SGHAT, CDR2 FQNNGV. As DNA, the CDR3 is TGTGCCAGCAGCTTAATCTACGAGCAGTACTTC. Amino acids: CASSLIYEQYF.

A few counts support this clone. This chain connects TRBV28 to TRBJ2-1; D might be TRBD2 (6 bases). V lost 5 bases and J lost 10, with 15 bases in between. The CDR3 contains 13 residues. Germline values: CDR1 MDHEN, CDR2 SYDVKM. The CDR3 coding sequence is TGTGCCAGCAGTCGCGGGACGGGAAGGGAGCAGTTCTTC. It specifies CASSRGTGREQFF.

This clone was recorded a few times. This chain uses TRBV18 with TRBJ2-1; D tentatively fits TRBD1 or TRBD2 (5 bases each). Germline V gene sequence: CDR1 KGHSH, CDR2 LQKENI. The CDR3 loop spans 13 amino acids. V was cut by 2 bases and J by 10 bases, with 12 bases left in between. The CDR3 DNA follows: TGTGCCAGCTCACCAAGGGACGGGAAAGAGCAGTTCTTC. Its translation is CASSPRDGKEQFF.

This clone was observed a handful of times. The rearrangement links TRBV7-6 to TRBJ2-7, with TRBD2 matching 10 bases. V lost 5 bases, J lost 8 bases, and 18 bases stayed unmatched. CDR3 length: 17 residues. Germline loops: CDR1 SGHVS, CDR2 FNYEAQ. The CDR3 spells CASSPRASGSFQGQQYF. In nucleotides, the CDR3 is TGTGCCAGCAGCCCCCGGGCTAGCGGGAGTTTCCAAGGGCAGCAGTACTTC.

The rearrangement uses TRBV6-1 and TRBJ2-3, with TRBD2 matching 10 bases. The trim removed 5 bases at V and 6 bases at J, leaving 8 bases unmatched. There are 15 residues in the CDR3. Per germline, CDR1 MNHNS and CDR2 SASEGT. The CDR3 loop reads CASSPSLAGADTQYF. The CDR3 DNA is TGTGCCAGCAGTCCCAGTCTAGCGGGAGCGGATACGCAGTATTTT.

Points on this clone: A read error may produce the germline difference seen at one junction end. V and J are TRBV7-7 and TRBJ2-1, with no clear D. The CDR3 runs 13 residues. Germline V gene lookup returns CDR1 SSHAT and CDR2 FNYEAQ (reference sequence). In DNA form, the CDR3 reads TGTGCTAGCAGCCCTGCATGGGACAATGAGCAGTTCTTC. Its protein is CASSPAWDNEQFF.

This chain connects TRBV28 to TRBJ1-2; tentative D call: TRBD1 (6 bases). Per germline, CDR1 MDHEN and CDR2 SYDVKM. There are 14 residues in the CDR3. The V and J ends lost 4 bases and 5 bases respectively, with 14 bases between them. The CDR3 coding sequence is TGTGCCAGCAGTTCCGGACAGAGCCCGTATGGCTACACCTTC. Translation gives CASSSGQSPYGYTF.

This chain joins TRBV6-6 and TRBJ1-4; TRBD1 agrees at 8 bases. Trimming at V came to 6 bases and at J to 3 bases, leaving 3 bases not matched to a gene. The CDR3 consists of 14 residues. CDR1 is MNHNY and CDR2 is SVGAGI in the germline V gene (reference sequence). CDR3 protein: CASRGGQANEKLFF. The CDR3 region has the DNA TGTGCCAGCAGGGGGGGACAGGCTAATGAAAAACTGTTTTTT.

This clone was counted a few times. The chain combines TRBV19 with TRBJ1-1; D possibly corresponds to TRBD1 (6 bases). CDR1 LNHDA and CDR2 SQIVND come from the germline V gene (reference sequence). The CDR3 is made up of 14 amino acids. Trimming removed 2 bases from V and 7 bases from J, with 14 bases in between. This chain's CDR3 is CASSISGARIEAFF. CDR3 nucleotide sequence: TGTGCCAGTAGTATATCGGGGGCGCGTATTGAAGCTTTCTTT.

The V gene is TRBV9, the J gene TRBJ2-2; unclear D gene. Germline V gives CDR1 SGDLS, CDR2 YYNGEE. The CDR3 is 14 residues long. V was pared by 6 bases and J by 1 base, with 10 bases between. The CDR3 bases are TGTGCCAGCAAGTCTAGGGTGAACACCGGGGAGCTGTTTTTT. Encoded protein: CASKSRVNTGELFF.

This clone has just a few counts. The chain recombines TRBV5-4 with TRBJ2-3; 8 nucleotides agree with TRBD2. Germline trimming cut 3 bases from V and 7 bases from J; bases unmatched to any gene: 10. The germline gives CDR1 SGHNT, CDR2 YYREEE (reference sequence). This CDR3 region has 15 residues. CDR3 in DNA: TGTGCCAGCAGCTCCTCCGGGACTAGGTCCCATACGCAGTATTTT. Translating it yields CASSSSGTRSHTQYF.

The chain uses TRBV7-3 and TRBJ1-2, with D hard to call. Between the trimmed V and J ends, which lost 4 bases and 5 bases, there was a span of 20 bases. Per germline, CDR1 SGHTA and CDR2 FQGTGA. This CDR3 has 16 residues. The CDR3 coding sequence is TGTGCCAGCAGCTCGTTAATAAGGGCGAGTGGGTATGGCTACACCTTC. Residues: CASSSLIRASGYGYTF.

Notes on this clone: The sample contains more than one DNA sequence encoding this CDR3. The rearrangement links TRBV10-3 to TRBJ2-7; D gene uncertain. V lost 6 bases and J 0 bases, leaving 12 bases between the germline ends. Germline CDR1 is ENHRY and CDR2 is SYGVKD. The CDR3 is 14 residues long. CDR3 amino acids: CAIRGGGSSYEQYF. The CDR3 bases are TGTGCCATCAGAGGTGGTGGTAGCTCCTACGAGCAGTACTTC.

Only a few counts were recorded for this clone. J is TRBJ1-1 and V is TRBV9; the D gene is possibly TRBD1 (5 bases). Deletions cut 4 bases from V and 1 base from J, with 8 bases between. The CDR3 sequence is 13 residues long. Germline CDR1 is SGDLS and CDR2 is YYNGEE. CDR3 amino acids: CASSSTGNTEAFF. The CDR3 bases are TGTGCCAGCAGCTCTACAGGGAACACTGAAGCTTTCTTT.

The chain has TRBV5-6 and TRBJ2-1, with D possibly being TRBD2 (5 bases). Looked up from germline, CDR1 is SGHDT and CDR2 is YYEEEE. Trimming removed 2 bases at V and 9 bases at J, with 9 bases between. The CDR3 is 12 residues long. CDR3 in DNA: TGTGCCAGCAGCTTCGGGGTGGGTGAGCAGTTCTTC. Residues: CASSFGVGEQFF. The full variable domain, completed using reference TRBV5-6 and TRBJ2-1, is DAGVTQSPTHLIKTRGQQVTLRCSPKSGHDTVSWYQQALGQGPQFIFQYYEEEERQRGNFPDRFSGHQFPNYSSELNVNALLLGDSALYLCASSFGVGEQFFGPGTRLTVL.

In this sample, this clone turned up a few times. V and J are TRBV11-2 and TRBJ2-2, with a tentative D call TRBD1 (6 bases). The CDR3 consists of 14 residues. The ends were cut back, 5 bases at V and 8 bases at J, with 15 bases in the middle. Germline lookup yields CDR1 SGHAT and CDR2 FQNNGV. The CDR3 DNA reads TGTGCCAGCAGCGGGGGACACGGGACAGGGGAGCTGTTTTTT. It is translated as CASSGGHGTGELFF.

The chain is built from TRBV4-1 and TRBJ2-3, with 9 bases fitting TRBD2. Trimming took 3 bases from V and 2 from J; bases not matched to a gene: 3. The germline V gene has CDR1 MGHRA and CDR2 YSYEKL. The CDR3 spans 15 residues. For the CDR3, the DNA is TGCGCCAGCAGCCACCTAGCGGGGACCACAGATACGCAGTATTTT. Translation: CASSHLAGTTDTQYF.

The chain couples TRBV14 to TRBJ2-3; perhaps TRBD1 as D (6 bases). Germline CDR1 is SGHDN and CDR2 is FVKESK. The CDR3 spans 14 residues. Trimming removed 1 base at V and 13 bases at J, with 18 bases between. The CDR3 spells CASSQVGAPRKEYF. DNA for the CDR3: TGTGCCAGCAGCCAAGTGGGGGCCCCCAGGAAGGAGTATTTT.

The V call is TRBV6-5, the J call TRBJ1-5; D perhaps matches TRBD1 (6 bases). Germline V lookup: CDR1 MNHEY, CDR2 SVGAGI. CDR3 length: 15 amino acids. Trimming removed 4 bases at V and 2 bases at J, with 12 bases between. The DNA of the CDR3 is TGTGCCAGCAGTTCTCAGGGGTATGGCAATCAGCCCCAGCATTTT. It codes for CASSSQGYGNQPQHF.